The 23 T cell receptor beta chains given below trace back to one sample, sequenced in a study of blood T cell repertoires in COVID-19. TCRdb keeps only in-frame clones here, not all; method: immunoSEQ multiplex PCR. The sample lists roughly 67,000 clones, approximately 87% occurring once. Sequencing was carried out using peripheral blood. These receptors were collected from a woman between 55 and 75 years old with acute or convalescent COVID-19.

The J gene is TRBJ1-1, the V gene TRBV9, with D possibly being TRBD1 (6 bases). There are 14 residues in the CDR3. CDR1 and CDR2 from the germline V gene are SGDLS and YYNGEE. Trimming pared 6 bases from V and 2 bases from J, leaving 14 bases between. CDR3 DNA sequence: TGTGCCAGCACCCAATCGACAGGAAACACTGAAGCTTTCTTT. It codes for CASTQSTGNTEAFF. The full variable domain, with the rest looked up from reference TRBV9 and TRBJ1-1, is DSGVTQTPKHLITATGQRVTLRCSPRSGDLSVYWYQQSLDQGLQFLIQYYNGEERAKGNILERFSAQQFPDLHSELNLSSLELGDSALYFCASTQSTGNTEAFFGQGTRLTVV.

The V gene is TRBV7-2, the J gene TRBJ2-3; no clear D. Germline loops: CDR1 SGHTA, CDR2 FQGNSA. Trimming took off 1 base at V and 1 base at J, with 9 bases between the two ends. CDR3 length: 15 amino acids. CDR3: CASSLDPGGTDTQYF. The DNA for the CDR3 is TGTGCCAGCAGCTTAGATCCGGGTGGCACAGATACGCAGTATTTT.

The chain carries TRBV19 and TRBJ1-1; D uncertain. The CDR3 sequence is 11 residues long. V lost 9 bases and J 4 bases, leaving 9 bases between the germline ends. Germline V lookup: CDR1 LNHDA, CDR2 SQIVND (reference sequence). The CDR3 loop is CASRFSTEAFF. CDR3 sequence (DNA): TGTGCCAGCCGATTTAGCACTGAAGCTTTCTTT.

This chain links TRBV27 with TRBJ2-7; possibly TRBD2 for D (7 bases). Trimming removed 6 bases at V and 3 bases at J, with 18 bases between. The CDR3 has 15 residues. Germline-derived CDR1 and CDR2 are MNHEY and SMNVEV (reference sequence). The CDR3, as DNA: TGTGCCAGCAGACGATTACAGGGCGGGGGCTACGAGCAGTACGTC. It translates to CASRRLQGGGYEQYV.

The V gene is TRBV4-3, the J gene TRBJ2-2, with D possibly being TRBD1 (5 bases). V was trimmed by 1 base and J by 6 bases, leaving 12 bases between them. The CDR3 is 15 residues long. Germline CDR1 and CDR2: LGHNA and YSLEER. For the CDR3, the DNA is TGCGCCAGCAGCCAAGTCCTCAGGGTCGCCGGGGAGCTGTTTTTT. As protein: CASSQVLRVAGELFF.

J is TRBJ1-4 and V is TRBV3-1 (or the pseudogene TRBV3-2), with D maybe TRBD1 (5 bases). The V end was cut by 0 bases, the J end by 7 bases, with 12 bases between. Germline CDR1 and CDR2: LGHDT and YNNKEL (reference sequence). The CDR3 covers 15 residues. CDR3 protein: CASSQDTGVREKLFF. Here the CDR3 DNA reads TGTGCCAGCAGCCAAGATACGGGGGTTCGTGAAAAACTGTTTTTT.

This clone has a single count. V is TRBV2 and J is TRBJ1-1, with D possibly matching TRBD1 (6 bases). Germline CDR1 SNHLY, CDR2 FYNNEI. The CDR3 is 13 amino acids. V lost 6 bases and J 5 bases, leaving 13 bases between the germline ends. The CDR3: CASRVRQVTEAFF. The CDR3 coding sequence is TGTGCCAGCAGGGTGAGACAGGTAACTGAAGCTTTCTTT. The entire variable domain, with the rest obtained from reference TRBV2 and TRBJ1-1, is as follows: EPEVTQTPSHQVTQMGQEVILRCVPISNHLYFYWYRQILGQKVEFLVSFYNNEISEKSEIFDDQFSVERPDGSNFTLKIRSTKLEDSAMYFCASRVRQVTEAFFGQGTRLTVV.

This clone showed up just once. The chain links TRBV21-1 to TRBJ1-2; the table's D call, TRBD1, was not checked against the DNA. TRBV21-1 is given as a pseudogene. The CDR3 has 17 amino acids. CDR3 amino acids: CASSKAGTGAPNYGYTF. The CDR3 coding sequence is TGTGCCAGCAGCAAAGCGGGAACAGGCGCCCCTAACTATGGCTACACCTTC.

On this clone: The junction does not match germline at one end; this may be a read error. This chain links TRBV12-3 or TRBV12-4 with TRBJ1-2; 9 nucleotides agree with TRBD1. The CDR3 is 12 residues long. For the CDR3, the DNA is TGTGCCAGCAGAACAGCCGGGACAGGGTTTATCTTC. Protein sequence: CASRTAGTGFIF.

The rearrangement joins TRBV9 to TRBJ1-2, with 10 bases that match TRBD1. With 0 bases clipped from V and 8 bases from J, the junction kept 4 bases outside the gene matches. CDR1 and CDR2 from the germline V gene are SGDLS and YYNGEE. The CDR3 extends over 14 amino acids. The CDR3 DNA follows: TGTGCCAGCAGCGTAGGGTGGGACAGGGGAGGCTACACCTTC. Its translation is CASSVGWDRGGYTF.

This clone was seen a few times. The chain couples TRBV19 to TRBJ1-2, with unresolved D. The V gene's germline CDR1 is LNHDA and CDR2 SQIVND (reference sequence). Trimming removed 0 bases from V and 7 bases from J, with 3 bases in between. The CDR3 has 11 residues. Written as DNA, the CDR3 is TGTGCCAGTAGTATAGACCGTGGCTACACCTTC. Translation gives CASSIDRGYTF. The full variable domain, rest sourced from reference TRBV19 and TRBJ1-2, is DGGITQSPKYLFRKEGQNVTLSCEQNLNHDAMYWYRQDPGQGLRLIYYSQIVNDFQKGDIAEGYSVSREKKESFPLTVTSAQKNPTAFYLCASSIDRGYTFGSGTRLTVV.

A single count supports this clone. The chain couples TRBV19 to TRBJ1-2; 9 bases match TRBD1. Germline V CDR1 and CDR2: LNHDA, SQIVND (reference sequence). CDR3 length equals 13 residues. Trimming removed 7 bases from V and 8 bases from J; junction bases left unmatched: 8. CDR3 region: CASTPWDRAGYTF. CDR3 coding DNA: TGTGCCAGTACCCCATGGGACAGGGCCGGCTACACCTTC.

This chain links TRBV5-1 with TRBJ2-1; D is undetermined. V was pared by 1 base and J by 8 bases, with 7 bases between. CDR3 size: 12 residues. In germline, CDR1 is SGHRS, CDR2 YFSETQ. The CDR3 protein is CASSLIEDEQFF. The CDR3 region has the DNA TGCGCCAGCAGCTTGATTGAGGATGAGCAGTTCTTC.

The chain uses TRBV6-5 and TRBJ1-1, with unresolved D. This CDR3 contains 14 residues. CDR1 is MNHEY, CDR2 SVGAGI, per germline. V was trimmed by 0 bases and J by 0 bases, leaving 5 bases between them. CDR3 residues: CASSYSGMNTEAFF. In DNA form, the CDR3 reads TGTGCCAGCAGTTACTCGGGCATGAACACTGAAGCTTTCTTT.

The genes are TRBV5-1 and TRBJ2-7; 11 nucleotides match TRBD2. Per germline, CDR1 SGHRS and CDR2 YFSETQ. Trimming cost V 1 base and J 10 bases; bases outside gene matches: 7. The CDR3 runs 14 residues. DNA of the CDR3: TGCGCCAGCAGCTTGTCCCCGACTAGCGGGGAACAGTACGTC. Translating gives CASSLSPTSGEQYV.

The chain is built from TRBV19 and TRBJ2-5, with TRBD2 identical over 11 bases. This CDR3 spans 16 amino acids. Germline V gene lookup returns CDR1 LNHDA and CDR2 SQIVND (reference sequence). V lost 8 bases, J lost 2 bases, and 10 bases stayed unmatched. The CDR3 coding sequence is TGTGCCAGTGGACTAGCGGGCGCCTTGGGGCAAGAGACCCAGTACTTC. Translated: CASGLAGALGQETQYF.

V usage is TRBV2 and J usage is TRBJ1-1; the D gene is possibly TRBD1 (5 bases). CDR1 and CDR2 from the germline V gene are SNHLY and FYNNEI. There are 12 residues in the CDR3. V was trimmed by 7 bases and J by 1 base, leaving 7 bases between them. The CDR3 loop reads CASMGGNTEAFF. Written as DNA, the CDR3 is TGTGCCAGCATGGGGGGGAACACTGAAGCTTTCTTT.

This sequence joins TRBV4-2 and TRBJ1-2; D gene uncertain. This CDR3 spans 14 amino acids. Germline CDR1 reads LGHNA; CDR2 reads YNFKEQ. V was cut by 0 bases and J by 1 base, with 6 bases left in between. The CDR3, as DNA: TGTGCCAGCAGCCAAGAGCGATTTAACTATGGCTACACCTTC. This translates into CASSQERFNYGYTF.

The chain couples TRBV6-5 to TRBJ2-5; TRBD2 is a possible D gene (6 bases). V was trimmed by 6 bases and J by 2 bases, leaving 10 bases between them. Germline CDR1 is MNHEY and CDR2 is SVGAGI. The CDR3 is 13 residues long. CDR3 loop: CASSRDLQETQYF. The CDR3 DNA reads TGTGCCAGCAGCCGGGACTTACAAGAGACCCAGTACTTC.

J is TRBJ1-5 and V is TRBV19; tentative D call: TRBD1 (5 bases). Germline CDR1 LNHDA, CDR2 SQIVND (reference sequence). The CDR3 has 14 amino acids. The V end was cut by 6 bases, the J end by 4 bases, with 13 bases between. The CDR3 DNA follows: TGTGCCAGTAGCAGACAGCATGGGAATCAGCCCCAGCATTTT. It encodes CASSRQHGNQPQHF.

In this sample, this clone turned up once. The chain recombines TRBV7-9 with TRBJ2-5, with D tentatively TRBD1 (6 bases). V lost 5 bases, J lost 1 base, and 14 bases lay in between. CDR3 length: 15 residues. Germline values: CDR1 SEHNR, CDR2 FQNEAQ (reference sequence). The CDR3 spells CASSLGGQTQETQYF. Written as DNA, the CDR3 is TGTGCCAGCAGCCTGGGTGGACAGACCCAAGAGACCCAGTACTTC.

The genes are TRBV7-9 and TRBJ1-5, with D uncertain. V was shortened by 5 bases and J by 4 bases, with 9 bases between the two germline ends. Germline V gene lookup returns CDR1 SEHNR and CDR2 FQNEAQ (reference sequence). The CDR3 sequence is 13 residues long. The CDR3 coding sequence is TGTGCCAGCAGCCTGGGCAGAAATCAGCCCCAGCATTTT. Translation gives CASSLGRNQPQHF.

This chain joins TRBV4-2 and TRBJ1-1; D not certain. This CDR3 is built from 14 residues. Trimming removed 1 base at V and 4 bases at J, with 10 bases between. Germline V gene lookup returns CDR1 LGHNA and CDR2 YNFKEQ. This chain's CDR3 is CASSQGVMSTEAFF. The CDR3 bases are TGTGCCAGCAGCCAAGGAGTGATGAGCACTGAAGCTTTCTTT.